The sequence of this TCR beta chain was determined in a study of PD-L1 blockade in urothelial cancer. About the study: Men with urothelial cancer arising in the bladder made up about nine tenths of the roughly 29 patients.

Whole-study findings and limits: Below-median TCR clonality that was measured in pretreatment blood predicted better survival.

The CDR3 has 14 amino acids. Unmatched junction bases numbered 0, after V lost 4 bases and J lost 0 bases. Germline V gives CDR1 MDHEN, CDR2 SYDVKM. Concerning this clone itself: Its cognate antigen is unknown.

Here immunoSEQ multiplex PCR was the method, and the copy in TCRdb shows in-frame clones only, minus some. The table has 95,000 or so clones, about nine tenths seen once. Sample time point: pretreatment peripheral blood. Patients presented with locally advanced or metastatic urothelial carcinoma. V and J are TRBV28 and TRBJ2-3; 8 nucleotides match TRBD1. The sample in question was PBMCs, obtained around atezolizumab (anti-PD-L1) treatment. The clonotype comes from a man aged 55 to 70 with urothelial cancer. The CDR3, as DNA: TGTGCCAGCAGTTGGGACAGGAGCACAGATACGCAGTATTTT. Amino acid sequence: CASSWDRSTDTQYF.